This T cell receptor (beta chain) was documented in a study of control samples from healthy donors and cancer patients. This CDR3 region has 15 residues. The V end lost 0 bases, the J end lost 4 bases, and 12 bases lay between the germline ends. Germline CDR1 LGHDT, CDR2 YNNKEL (reference sequence). This clone was detected a few times. The repertoire was sequenced with immunoSEQ multiplex PCR; TCRdb's copy has only in-frame clones and lacks some. The data hold roughly 150,000 clones, with around 90% observed a single time. The receptor comes from a man between 18 and 29 years old in good health. The chain joins TRBV3-1 (or the pseudogene TRBV3-2) to TRBJ1-1, with D tentatively TRBD1 (5 bases). The sequenced material came from blood. The CDR3 bases are TGTGCCAGCAGCCAAGATGTGGGGGTGCGCACTGAAGCTTTCTTT. This codes for CASSQDVGVRTEAFF.